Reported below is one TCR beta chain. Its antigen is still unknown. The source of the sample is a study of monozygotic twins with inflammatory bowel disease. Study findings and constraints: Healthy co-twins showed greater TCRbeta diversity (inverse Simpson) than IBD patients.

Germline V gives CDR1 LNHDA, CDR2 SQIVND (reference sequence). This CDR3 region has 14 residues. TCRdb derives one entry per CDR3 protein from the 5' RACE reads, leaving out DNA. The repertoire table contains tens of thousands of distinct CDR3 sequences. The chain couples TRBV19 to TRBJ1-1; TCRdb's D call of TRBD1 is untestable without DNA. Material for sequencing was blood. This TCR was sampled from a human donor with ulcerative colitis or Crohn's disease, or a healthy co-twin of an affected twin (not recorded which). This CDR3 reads CASSTRQGVAEAFF.